This T cell receptor (beta chain) was sequenced in a study of cytomegalovirus exposure and HLA in healthy donors. Study as a whole: Approximately 190 million T cells yielded approximately 100 million unique TCR beta sequences, as an earlier analysis found. Study-level findings and limits: According to reports, the classifier identified cytomegalovirus status with high specificity and sensitivity. Later on, an analysis found that several of the most significant clusters appeared to be linked to common viral pathogens, which included parvovirus B19.

In the case of this clone: Antigen specificity is unknown.

PCR amplification relied on 60 Vbeta primers (plus 13 Jbeta primers). The data were produced by immunoSEQ multiplex PCR, yet TCRdb's version contains in-frame clones alone and is incomplete. This table has 180,000 or so clones, 77% appearing once. J was trimmed by 4 bases and V by 4 bases; bases with no gene match: 5. Germline loops: CDR1 SGHDT, CDR2 YYEEEE. The CDR3 is 13 amino acids. The V and J genes are TRBV5-6 and TRBJ2-7; TRBD1 agrees at 7 bases. The source of this sequence is a young man in good health and CMV-seronegative. Sequenced: PBMCs. CDR3 DNA sequence: TGTGCCAGCAGCCAACAGGGGATATACGAGCAGTACTTC. Its translation is CASSQQGIYEQYF.